This T cell receptor beta chain was documented in a study of T cells after yellow fever vaccination. Overall study context: Low-cell-number fractions were prepared with SMART-Seq v4 Ultra Low Input. Study-level points and caveats: Clones from primary vaccination mostly reappeared after the booster (around 97% CD4, over 85% CD8).

This clonotype was observed many times. The antigen is not known. 5'RACE template switching produced TCR cDNA carrying a universal primer site and UMIs. TCRdb used MiXCR to reprocess the 5' RACE reads, holding one entry per CDR3 protein. The table lists fewer than 500,000 distinct CDR3 sequences, over 15% of them singletons. This CDR3 spans 16 amino acids. Germline trimming cut 2 bases from V and 7 bases from J; bases unmatched to any gene: 6. Germline assignment: CDR1 MNHEY and CDR2 SVGAGI. This clonotype was sampled from a man between 18 and 29 years old who received the YFV17D yellow fever vaccine. The rearrangement uses TRBV6-5 and TRBJ1-6; 9 bases align to TRBD1. This material consisted of PBMCs, taken before the yellow fever booster vaccination. As DNA, the CDR3 is TGTGCCAGCAGTTACATGGTACAGGGGGCAAATTCACCCCTCCACTTT. Its translation: CASSYMVQGANSPLHF.